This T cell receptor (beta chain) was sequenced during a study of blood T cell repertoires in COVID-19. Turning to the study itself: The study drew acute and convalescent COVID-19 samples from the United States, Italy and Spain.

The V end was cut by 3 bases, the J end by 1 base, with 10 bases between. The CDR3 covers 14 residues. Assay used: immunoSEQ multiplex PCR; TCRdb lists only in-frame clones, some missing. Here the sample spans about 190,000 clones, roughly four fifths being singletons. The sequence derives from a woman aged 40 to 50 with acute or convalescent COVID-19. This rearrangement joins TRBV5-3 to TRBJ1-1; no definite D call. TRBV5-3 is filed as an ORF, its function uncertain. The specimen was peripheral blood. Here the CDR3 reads CARSSLAKNTEAFF. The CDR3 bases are TGTGCCAGAAGCTCGTTGGCCAAGAACACTGAAGCTTTCTTT.